A selection of T cell receptor beta chains follows, all from one sample in a study of technical replicates of blood from several donors. Libraries were prepared by immunoSEQ multiplex PCR; TCRdb keeps only in-frame clonotypes and omits some of them. The sample records around 68,000 clones, 75% to 95% being singletons. Source material: T cells isolated from PBMCs. These receptors were obtained from a human donor in good health. Some clones in this sample may be carry-over from other donors' samples. CDR3s include the opening cysteine and the closing phenylalanine or tryptophan.

V: TRBV21-1; J: TRBJ1-1; CDR3: CASSPWRTGEWNTEAFF
V: TRBV4-1; J: TRBJ1-1; CDR3: CATSPGNTEAFF
V: TRBV11-3; J: TRBJ1-3; CDR3: CASSLRGNSGNTIYF
V: TRBV10-1; J: TRBJ1-2; CDR3: CASSTSGTNYGYTF
V: TRBV6-1; J: TRBJ2-7; CDR3: CASSEVTSTLAELYEQYF
V: TRBV5-4; J: TRBJ1-1; CDR3: CASSLGLMMNTEAFF
V: TRBV7-8; J: TRBJ1-5; CDR3: CASSSRDRGFRVFGNQPQHF
V: TRBV29-1; J: TRBJ2-2; CDR3: CSVRLRPGQGVVAGELFF
V: TRBV5-8; J: TRBJ2-2; CDR3: CASSLPGGPITGELFF
V: TRBV6-6; J: TRBJ2-7; CDR3: CASPNSGGLEQYF
V: TRBV6-4; J: TRBJ1-1; CDR3: CASIPQHTERRTEAFF
V: TRBV27; J: TRBJ2-7; CDR3: CASSEAGGGGLYEQYF
V: TRBV11-2; J: TRBJ2-7; CDR3: CASSLSGATYEQYF
V: TRBV5-1; J: TRBJ2-7; CDR3: CASSPPNRATYEQYF
V: TRBV13; J: TRBJ2-7; CDR3: CASSLGRYYEQYF
V: TRBV5-1; J: TRBJ1-2; CDR3: CASSQTANYGYTF
V: TRBV6-5; J: TRBJ1-5; CDR3: CASKAGGSAQPQHF
V: TRBV6-1; J: TRBJ2-3; CDR3: CASSWLAGGPDTQYF
V: TRBV28; J: TRBJ2-7; CDR3: CASRGTGGSYEQYF
V: TRBV7-2; J: TRBJ1-2; CDR3: CASRGRVDYGYTF
V: TRBV6-1; J: TRBJ1-5; CDR3: CASRAGYSNQPQHF
V: TRBV28; J: TRBJ2-2; CDR3: CASSSAGISGLFANTGELFF
V: TRBV20-1; J: TRBJ1-1; CDR3: CSQAENTEAFF
V: TRBV11-2; J: TRBJ1-2; CDR3: CASSSTGPVYGYTF
V: TRBV7-6; J: TRBJ1-3; CDR3: CASSLEGQGRNTIYF
V: TRBV2; J: TRBJ1-5; CDR3: CASSGRDSQHF
V: TRBV5-1; J: TRBJ2-7; CDR3: CASSLSTSYEQYF
V: TRBV4-1; J: TRBJ1-2; CDR3: CASSHRDTANYGYTF
V: TRBV18; J: TRBJ2-1; CDR3: CASSPDEGTMNEQFF
V: TRBV6-1; J: TRBJ2-7; CDR3: CASSVVSYEQYF
V: TRBV9; J: TRBJ2-5; CDR3: CASSVRSQETQYF
V: TRBV13; J: TRBJ2-5; CDR3: CASSPRLAGGTQETQYF
V: TRBV6-1; J: TRBJ1-3; CDR3: CASSEEGRSGNTIYF
V: TRBV9; J: TRBJ2-1; CDR3: CASSATSGSYNEQFF
V: TRBV9; J: TRBJ1-4; CDR3: CASSPWGGTEKLFF
V: TRBV4-2; J: TRBJ2-5; CDR3: CASSQSLAGGWETQYF
V: TRBV19; J: TRBJ1-1; CDR3: CASSSQGDTEAFF
V: TRBV5-1; J: TRBJ1-1; CDR3: CASSLAGEGNTEAFF
V: TRBV5-4; J: TRBJ2-1; CDR3: CASRVAALGGEGSYNEQFF
V: TRBV6-4; J: TRBJ2-3; CDR3: CASSDRGGTDTQYF
V: TRBV28; J: TRBJ1-4; CDR3: CASGWNYKLFF
V: TRBV5-1; J: TRBJ1-6; CDR3: CASSPGTGSYSPLHF
V: TRBV7-9; J: TRBJ2-1; CDR3: CASSSPRPGGDNEQFF
V: TRBV28; J: TRBJ1-2; CDR3: CASSLPGSTGYGYTF
V: TRBV10-3; J: TRBJ1-5; CDR3: CATDDRGLDQPQHF
V: TRBV10-2; J: TRBJ1-5; CDR3: CASSEELDRRKRRGYQPQHF
V: TRBV29-1; J: TRBJ2-2; CDR3: CSAWGQGMGGELFF
V: TRBV30; J: TRBJ1-2; CDR3: CAWRSSQAYGYTF